The T cell receptor beta chain under discussion was sequenced for a study of Tregs in tolerant kidney transplant recipients. About the study: Mixed chimerism was transient after nonmyeloablative marrow transplants from related graft donors. Broader study findings: Biological reproducibility was not directly addressed in this study. Antigen-driven expansion was suggested because donor-specific Tregs expanded more than all Tregs in tolerant patients.

Germline V gene data show CDR1 as LNHDA and CDR2 as SQIVND (reference sequence). Trimming cost V 3 bases and J 0 bases, with 11 bases left between them. This CDR3 region has 15 residues. The table came from immunoSEQ multiplex PCR; TCRdb's copy has only in-frame clones and leaves some out. This sample has 90,000 to 130,000 clones, with around 90% found just once. As for this clone: As yet, its antigen is unknown.

Unstimulated Tregs (CD4+CD25+CD127-) and CD4+CD25- non-Tregs were sorted from PBMCs. The sequence was obtained from a human donor who received a combined kidney and bone marrow transplant. The sequences come from CD4+ T cells from blood, collected before the transplant. The gene calls are TRBV19 and TRBJ1-1, with a weak D call TRBD1 (5 bases). For the CDR3, the DNA is TGTGCCAGTAGTATGGGGCAGACCTTGAACACTGAAGCTTTCTTT. It is translated as CASSMGQTLNTEAFF.